This entry is about one T cell receptor (beta chain). Germline CDR1 LNHDA, CDR2 SQIVND (reference sequence). V was trimmed by 3 bases and J by 4 bases, leaving 13 bases between them. The CDR3 is 15 residues long. PCR involved 60 Vbeta and 13 Jbeta primers. Profiling relied on immunoSEQ multiplex PCR, and the TCRdb table lists in-frame clones only, not all of them. The repertoire consists of under 200,000 clones, with about 77% occurring once and the leading ten covering 7.4%. These data originate in a study of cytomegalovirus exposure and HLA in healthy donors. The sequence was collected from a male donor in good health and CMV-seropositive. This chain links TRBV19 with TRBJ1-5; a possible D gene is TRBD1 (6 bases). Sequencing was performed on PBMCs. This CDR3 reads CASSILGQINQPQHF. CDR3 sequence (DNA): TGTGCCAGTAGTATCTTAGGACAGATTAATCAGCCCCAGCATTTT.